Below, one TCR beta chain is given with its context. Its antigen is unknown. The sample is drawn from a study of cytomegalovirus exposure and HLA in healthy donors. Study-wide points: Because they were indistinguishable, some V segments, including TRBV6-2 and TRBV6-3, were excluded. Sequencing likely caused a cluster of highly shared sequence variants.

Germline CDR1 SGHDT, CDR2 YYEEEE. The V segment lost 4 bases and the J segment 4 bases; nucleotides outside the gene matches: 10. The CDR3 contains 16 residues. Amplification used 60 Vbeta primers and 13 Jbeta primers. Method: immunoSEQ multiplex PCR; TCRdb's copy keeps in-frame clones and lacks some. The table shows roughly 200,000 clones, with around 77% occurring only once. This receptor was obtained from a young woman in good health and CMV-seronegative. The sequencing input was PBMCs. V is TRBV5-6 and J is TRBJ2-3; TRBD2 matches 9 bases. CDR3 loop: CASSLIAGEEADTQYF. The CDR3, as DNA: TGTGCCAGCAGCCTGATAGCGGGAGAGGAGGCAGATACGCAGTATTTT.